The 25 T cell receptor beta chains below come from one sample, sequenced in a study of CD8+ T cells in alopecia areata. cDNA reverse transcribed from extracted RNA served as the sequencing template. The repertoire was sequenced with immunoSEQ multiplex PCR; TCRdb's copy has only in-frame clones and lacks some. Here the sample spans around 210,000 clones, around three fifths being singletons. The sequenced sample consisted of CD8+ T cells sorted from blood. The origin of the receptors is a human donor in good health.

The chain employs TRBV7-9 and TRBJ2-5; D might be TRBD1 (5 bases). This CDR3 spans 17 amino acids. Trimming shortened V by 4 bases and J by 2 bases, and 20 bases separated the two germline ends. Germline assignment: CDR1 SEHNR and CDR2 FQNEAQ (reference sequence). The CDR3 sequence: CASSSLRALDTQETQYF. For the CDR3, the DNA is TGTGCCAGCAGCTCCCTCAGGGCACTGGACACACAAGAGACCCAGTACTTC.

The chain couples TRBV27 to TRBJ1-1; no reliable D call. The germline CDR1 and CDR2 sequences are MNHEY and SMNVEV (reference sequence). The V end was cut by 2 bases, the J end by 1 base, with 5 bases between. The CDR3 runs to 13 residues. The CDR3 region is CASSLGWNTEAFF. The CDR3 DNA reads TGTGCCAGCAGTTTAGGGTGGAACACTGAAGCTTTCTTT.

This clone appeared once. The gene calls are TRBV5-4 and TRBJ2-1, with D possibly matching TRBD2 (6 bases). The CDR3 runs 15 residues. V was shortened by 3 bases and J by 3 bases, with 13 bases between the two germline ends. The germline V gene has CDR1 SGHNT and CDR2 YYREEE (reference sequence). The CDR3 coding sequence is TGTGCCAGCAGCTCGGGACTCCCCGTCTACAATGAGCAGTTCTTC. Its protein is CASSSGLPVYNEQFF. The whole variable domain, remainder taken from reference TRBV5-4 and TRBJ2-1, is ETGVTQSPTHLIKTRGQQVTLRCSSQSGHNTVSWYQQALGQGPQFIFQYYREEENGRGNFPPRFSGLQFPNYSSELNVNALELDDSALYLCASSSGLPVYNEQFFGPGTRLTVL.

The CDR3 region has the DNA TGTGCCAGCAGGGGACAGGGGACGTACTATGGCTACACCTTC. This gives the protein CASRGQGTYYGYTF. The chain is built from TRBV4-2 and TRBJ1-2; 10 bases are shared with TRBD1. V lost 6 bases to trimming and J lost 3 bases; unmatched junction nucleotides: 4. CDR3 size: 14 residues. Germline V lookup: CDR1 LGHNA, CDR2 YNFKEQ.

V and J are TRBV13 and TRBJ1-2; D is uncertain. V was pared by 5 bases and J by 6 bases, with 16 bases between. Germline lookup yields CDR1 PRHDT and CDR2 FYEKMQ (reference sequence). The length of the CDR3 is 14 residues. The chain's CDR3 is CASSPADGLDGYTF. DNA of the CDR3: TGTGCCAGCAGCCCAGCCGATGGACTCGATGGCTACACCTTC.

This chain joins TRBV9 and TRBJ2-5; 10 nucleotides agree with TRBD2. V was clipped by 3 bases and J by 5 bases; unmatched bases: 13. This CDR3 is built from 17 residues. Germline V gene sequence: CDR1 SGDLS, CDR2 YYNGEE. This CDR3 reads CASSAGGAGGPGETQYF. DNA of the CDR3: TGTGCCAGCAGCGCCGGCGGAGCGGGGGGGCCAGGGGAGACCCAGTACTTC.

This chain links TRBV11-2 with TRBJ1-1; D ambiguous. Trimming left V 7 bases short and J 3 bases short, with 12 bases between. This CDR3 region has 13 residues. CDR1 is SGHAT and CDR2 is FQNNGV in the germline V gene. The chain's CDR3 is CASNKDGDTEAFF. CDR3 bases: TGTGCCAGCAACAAGGACGGGGACACTGAAGCTTTCTTT.

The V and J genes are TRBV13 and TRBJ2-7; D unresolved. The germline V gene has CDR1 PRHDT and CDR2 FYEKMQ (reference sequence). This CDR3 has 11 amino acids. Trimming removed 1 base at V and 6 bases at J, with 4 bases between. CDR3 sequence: CASSLEREQYF. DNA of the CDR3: TGTGCCAGCAGCTTAGAACGCGAGCAGTACTTC.

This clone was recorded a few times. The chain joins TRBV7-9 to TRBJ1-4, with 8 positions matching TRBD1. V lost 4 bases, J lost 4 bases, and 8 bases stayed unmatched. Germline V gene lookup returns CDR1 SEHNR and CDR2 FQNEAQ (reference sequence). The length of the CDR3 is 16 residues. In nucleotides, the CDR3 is TGTGCCAGCAGCTGGAGAGGGACAGGAGATAATGAAAAACTGTTTTTT. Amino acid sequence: CASSWRGTGDNEKLFF.

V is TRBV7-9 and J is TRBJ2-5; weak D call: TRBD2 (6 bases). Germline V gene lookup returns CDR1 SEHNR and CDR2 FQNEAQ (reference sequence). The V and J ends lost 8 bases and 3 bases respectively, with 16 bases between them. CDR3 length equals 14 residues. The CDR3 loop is CASAGRTGEETQYF. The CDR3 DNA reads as TGTGCCAGCGCTGGGAGGACCGGGGAAGAGACCCAGTACTTC.

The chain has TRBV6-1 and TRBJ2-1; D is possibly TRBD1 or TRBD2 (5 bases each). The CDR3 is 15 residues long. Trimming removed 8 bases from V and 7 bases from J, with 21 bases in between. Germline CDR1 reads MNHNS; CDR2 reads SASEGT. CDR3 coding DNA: TGTGCCAGCCGCAATCCGGGACCTACGAGTAATGAGCAGTTCTTC. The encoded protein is CASRNPGPTSNEQFF.

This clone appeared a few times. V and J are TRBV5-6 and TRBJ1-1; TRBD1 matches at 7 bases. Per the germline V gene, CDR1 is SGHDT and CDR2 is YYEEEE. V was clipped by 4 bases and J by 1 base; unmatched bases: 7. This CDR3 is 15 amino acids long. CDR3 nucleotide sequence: TGTGCCAGCAGCATGCAGGGGGAGCAGAACACTGAAGCTTTCTTT. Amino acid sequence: CASSMQGEQNTEAFF.

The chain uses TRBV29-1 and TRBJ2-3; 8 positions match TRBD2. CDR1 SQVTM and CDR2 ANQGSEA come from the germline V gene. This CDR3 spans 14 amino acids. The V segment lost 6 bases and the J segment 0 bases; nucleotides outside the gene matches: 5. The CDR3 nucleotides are TGCAGCGTGCGGGGGGCTTCTAGCACAGATACGCAGTATTTT. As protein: CSVRGASSTDTQYF.

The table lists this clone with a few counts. Here the CDR3 DNA reads TGTGCCAGCAGCTCCTATCGGGCGGCGACAGGAGTTGAAAAACTGTTTTTT. Protein sequence: CASSSYRAATGVEKLFF. This chain links TRBV7-9 with TRBJ1-4; D may be TRBD1 (6 bases). V was shortened by 4 bases and J by 7 bases, with 22 bases between the two germline ends. In germline, CDR1 is SEHNR, CDR2 FQNEAQ (reference sequence). This CDR3 spans 17 amino acids. The full variable domain, rest sourced from reference TRBV7-9 and TRBJ1-4, is DTGVSQNPRHKITKRGQNVTFRCDPISEHNRLYWYRQTLGQGPEFLTYFQNEAQLEKSRLLSDRFSAERPKGSFSTLEIQRTEQGDSAMYLCASSSYRAATGVEKLFFGSGTQLSVL.

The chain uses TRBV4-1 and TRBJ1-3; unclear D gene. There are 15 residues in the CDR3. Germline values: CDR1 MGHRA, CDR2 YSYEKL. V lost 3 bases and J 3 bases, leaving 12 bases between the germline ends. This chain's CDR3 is CASSHGLDGGNTIYF. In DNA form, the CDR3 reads TGCGCCAGCAGCCATGGACTCGATGGTGGAAACACCATATATTTT.

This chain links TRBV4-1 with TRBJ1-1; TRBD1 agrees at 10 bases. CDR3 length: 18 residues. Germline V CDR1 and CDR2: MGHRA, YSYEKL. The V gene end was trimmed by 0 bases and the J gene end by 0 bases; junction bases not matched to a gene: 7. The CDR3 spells CASSQERTGGIMNTEAFF. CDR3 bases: TGCGCCAGCAGCCAAGAGCGGACAGGGGGTATCATGAACACTGAAGCTTTCTTT.

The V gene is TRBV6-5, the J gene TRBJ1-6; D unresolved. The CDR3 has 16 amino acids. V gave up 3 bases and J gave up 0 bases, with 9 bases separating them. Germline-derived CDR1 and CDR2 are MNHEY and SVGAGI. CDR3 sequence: CASSYQTSSYNSPLHF. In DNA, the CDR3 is TGTGCCAGCAGTTATCAAACTAGCTCCTATAATTCACCCCTCCACTTT.

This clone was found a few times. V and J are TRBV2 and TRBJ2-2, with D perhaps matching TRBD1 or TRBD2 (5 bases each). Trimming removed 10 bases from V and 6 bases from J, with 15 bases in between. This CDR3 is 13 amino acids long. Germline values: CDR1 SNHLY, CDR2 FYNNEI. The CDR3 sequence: CATEGRAAGELFF. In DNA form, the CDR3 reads TGTGCCACCGAGGGACGGGCTGCCGGGGAGCTGTTTTTT.

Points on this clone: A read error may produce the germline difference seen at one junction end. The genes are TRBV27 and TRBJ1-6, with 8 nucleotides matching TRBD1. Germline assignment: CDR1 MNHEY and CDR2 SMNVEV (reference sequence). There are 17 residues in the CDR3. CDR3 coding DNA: TGTGCCACCAGTCTGGGTACAGGGGGTGTTGATAATTCACCCCTCCACTTT. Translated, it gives CATSLGTGGVDNSPLHF.

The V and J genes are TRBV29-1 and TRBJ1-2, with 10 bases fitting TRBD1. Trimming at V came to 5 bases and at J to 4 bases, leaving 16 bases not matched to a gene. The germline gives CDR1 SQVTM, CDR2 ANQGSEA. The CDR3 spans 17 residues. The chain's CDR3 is CSVTPREPGQGSYGYTF. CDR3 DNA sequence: TGCAGCGTTACCCCTAGGGAGCCGGGACAGGGGTCCTATGGCTACACCTTC.

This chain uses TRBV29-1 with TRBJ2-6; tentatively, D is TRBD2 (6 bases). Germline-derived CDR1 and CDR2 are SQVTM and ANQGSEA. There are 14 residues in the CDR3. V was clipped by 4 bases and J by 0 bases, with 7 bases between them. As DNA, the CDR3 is TGCAGCGTTGTGGGACTCTCTGGGGCCAACGTCCTGACTTTC. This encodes CSVVGLSGANVLTF.

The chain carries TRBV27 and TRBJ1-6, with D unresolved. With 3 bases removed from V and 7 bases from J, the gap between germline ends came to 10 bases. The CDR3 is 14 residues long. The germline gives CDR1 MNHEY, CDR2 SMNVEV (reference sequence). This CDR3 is CASSFAGNNSPLHF. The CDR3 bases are TGTGCCAGCAGTTTCGCGGGGAACAATTCACCCCTCCACTTT.

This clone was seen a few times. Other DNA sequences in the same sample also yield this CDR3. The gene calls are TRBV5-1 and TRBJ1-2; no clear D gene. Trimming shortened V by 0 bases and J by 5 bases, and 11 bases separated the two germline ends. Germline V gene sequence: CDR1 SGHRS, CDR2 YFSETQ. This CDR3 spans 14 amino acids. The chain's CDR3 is CASSLEPARYGYTF. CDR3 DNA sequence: TGCGCCAGCAGCTTGGAACCCGCGAGATATGGCTACACCTTC.

The CDR3 is CASSIDETQYF. CDR3 DNA sequence: TGTGCCAGCAGTATAGATGAGACCCAGTACTTC. The chain employs TRBV6-5 and TRBJ2-5; D remains ambiguous. The CDR3 is 11 residues long. Trimming shortened V by 5 bases and J by 5 bases, and 6 bases separated the two germline ends. Germline loops: CDR1 MNHEY, CDR2 SVGAGI.

CDR3: CSVAGNGYTF. In DNA form, the CDR3 reads TGCAGCGTTGCAGGGAATGGCTACACCTTC. The chain couples TRBV29-1 to TRBJ1-2, with a possible D match to TRBD1 (5 bases). Germline V gene data show CDR1 as SQVTM and CDR2 as ANQGSEA. The CDR3 runs to 10 residues. The V end was cut by 4 bases, the J end by 6 bases, with 6 bases between.